This TCR beta chain was found in a study of blood T cell repertoires in COVID-19. Overall study: There were acute and convalescent COVID-19 samples, and they came from the United States, Italy and Spain. The cDNA or gDNA used as material had been derived from T cells, B-cell-depleted T cells, or PBMCs.

As handled by the study authors: By means of reference gene primer amplification, nucleated cell counts were estimated. Using immunoSEQ multiplex PCR, the repertoire was profiled, and TCRdb retains in-frame clones only, with some absent. The V and J calls and clone size come from that table; D and trimming were worked out from the DNA. The sample shows some 110,000 clones, approximately 78% of them seen only once. In germline, CDR1 is SQVTM, CDR2 ANQGSEA. Unmatched junction bases numbered 1, after V lost 2 bases and J lost 3 bases. The CDR3 runs to 14 residues. This clone was detected once. Other DNA sequences in this sample translate to the same CDR3.

The chain uses TRBV29-1 and TRBJ2-3; 11 bases align to TRBD2. The TCR comes from a woman at least 80 years old with acute or convalescent COVID-19. Sequenced material: peripheral blood. The CDR3 protein is CSVELAGGTDTQYF. The CDR3 DNA reads as TGCAGCGTTGAACTAGCGGGAGGAACAGATACGCAGTATTTT.